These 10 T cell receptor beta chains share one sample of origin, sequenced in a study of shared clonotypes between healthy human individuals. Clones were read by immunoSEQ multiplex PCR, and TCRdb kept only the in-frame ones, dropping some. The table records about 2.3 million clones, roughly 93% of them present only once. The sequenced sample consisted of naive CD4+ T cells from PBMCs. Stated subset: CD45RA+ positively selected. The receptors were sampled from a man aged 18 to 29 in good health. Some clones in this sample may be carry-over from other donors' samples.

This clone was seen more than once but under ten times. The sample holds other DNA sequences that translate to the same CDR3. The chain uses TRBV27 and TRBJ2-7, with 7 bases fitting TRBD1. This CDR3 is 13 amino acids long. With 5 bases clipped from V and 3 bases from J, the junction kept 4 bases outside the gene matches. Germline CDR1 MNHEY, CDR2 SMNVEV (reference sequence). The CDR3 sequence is CASSLRDSYEQYF. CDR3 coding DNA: TGTGCCAGCAGTCTACGGGACAGCTACGAGCAGTACTTC.

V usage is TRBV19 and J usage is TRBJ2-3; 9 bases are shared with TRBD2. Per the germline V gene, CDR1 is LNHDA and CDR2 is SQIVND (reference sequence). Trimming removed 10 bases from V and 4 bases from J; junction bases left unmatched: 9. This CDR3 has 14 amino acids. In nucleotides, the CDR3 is TGTGCCACCCGGACTAGCGCGTGGGCAGATACGCAGTATTTT. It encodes CATRTSAWADTQYF.

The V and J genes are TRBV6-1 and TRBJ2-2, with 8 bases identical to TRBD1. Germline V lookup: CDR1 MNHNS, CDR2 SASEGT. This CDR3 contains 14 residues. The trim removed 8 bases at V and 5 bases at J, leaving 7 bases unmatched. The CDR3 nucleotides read TGTGCCAGCCGGCAGGGGGCGGGGACCGGGGAGCTGTTTTTT. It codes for CASRQGAGTGELFF.

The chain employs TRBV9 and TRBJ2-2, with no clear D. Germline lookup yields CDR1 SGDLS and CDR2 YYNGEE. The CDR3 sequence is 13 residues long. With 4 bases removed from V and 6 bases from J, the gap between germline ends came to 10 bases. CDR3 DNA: TGTGCCAGCAGCCCCTGGCTGGCCGGGGAGCTGTTTTTT. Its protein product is CASSPWLAGELFF.

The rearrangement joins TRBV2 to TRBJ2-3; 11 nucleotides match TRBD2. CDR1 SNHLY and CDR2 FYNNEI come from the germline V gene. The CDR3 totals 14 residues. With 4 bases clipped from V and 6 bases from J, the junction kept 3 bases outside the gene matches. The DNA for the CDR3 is TGTGCCAGCAGTGCTAGCGGGAGGTGGGATACGCAGTATTTT. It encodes CASSASGRWDTQYF.

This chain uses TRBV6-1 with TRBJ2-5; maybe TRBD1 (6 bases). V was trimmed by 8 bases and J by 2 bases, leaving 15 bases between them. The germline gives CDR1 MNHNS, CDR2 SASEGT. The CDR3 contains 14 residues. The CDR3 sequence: CASRAGQKQETQYF. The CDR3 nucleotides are TGTGCCAGCCGCGCCGGACAGAAACAAGAGACCCAGTACTTC.

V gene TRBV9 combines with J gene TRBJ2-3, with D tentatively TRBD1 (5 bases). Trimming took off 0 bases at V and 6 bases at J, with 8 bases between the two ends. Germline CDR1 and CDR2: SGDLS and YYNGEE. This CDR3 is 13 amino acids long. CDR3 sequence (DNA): TGTGCCAGCAGCGTAGGACAGTTGGATACGCAGTATTTT. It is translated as CASSVGQLDTQYF.

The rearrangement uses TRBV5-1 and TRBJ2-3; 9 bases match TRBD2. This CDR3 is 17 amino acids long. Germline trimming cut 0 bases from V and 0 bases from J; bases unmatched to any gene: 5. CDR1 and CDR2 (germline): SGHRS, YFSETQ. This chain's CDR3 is CASSLGLAALSTDTQYF. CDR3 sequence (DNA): TGCGCCAGCAGCTTGGGACTAGCGGCACTTAGCACAGATACGCAGTATTTT.

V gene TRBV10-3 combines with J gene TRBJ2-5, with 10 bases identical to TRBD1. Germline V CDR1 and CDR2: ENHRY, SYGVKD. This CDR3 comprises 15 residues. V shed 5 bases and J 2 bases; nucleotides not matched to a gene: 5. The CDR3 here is CAISTPDRGQETQYF. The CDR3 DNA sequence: TGTGCCATCAGTACTCCGGACAGGGGGCAAGAGACCCAGTACTTC.

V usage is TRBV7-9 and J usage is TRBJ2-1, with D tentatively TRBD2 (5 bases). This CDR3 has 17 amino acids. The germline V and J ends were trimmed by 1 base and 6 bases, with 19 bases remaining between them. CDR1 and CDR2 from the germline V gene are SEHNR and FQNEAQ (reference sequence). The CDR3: CASSLVPGSISFNEQFF. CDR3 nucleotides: TGTGCCAGCAGCTTAGTGCCGGGGAGCATATCTTTCAATGAGCAGTTCTTC.